These 14 T cell receptor beta chains were sequenced from one sample in a study of cytomegalovirus exposure and HLA in healthy donors. The PCR had 60 Vbeta and 13 Jbeta primers. TCRdb's table, derived via immunoSEQ multiplex PCR, lists solely in-frame clones and lacks some. The sample lists 190,000 or so clones; 75% to 85% were seen once. Sequencing used PBMCs. These receptors were obtained from a boy aged 5 to 17 in good health and CMV-seronegative.

The V gene is TRBV7-3, the J gene TRBJ1-1, with D possibly TRBD1 on 6 matching bases. The CDR3 extends over 15 amino acids. From germline, CDR1 is SGHTA and CDR2 FQGTGA. The V and J ends lost 5 bases and 5 bases respectively, with 18 bases between them. Written as DNA, the CDR3 is TGTGCCAGCAGCCAAAGGGGGGGTAGGGCAACTGAAGCTTTCTTT. Translating it yields CASSQRGGRATEAFF.

The table lists this clone with a few counts. The V and J genes are TRBV6-1 and TRBJ1-2; a weak D match, TRBD1 (6 bases). The CDR3 is 15 residues long. The V and J ends lost 4 bases and 0 bases respectively, with 12 bases between them. Looked up from germline, CDR1 is MNHNS and CDR2 is SASEGT. The CDR3 bases are TGTGCCAGCAGTGCAAGACAGGTCACTAACTATGGCTACACCTTC. Translation gives CASSARQVTNYGYTF.

In its sample, this clone was seen once. The chain is built from TRBV5-1 and TRBJ2-7, with a possible D match to TRBD2 (6 bases). CDR3 size: 16 residues. Germline CDR1 is SGHRS and CDR2 is YFSETQ. V shed 6 bases and J shed 0 bases, with 19 bases lying between them. The CDR3 region is CASTDYLWGNSYEQYF. CDR3 nucleotide sequence: TGCGCCAGCACGGACTATTTATGGGGGAACTCCTACGAGCAGTACTTC.

The rearrangement joins TRBV5-6 to TRBJ1-5, with 10 positions matching TRBD1. Germline V gene sequence: CDR1 SGHDT, CDR2 YYEEEE. V lost 0 bases to trimming and J lost 2 bases; unmatched junction nucleotides: 5. The CDR3 has 17 residues. CDR3 in amino acids: CASSLGDRGMGNQPQHF. CDR3 bases: TGTGCCAGCAGCTTGGGGGACAGGGGTATGGGCAATCAGCCCCAGCATTTT.

The chain recombines TRBV5-1 with TRBJ1-2; TRBD1 is a possible D gene (5 bases). This CDR3 contains 16 residues. V lost 3 bases, J lost 1 base, and 16 bases lay in between. Germline lookup yields CDR1 SGHRS and CDR2 YFSETQ. CDR3: CASSYELRAFNYGYTF. The DNA for the CDR3 is TGCGCCAGCAGCTACGAACTCAGGGCTTTTAACTATGGCTACACCTTC.

The chain joins TRBV27 to TRBJ1-1; a weak D match, TRBD1 (5 bases). Trimming shortened V by 5 bases and J by 4 bases, and 11 bases separated the two germline ends. Germline CDR1 reads MNHEY; CDR2 reads SMNVEV (reference sequence). The CDR3 length is 13 residues. Here the CDR3 reads CASSPGGGTEAFF. CDR3 sequence (DNA): TGTGCCAGCAGTCCGGGCGGGGGCACTGAAGCTTTCTTT.

This clone showed up just a few times. V usage is TRBV5-6 and J usage is TRBJ1-1, with 8 bases that match TRBD1. The J segment lost 5 bases and the V segment lost 2 bases, leaving 5 bases of the junction unmatched. This CDR3 has 14 residues. Germline CDR1 is SGHDT and CDR2 is YYEEEE. CDR3 nucleotides: TGTGCCAGCAGCTTTTACGACAGGGGTACTGAAGCTTTCTTT. Translating it yields CASSFYDRGTEAFF.

This clone turned up a few times. DNA of the CDR3: TGTGCCAGCAGCTTATCGGGGGGCTCCTACAATGAGCAGTTCTTC. Translation gives CASSLSGGSYNEQFF. The J gene is TRBJ2-1, the V gene TRBV11-1, with 7 positions matching TRBD2. CDR1 is SGHAT, CDR2 FQDESV, per germline (reference sequence). Trimming at V came to 2 bases and at J to 0 bases, leaving 1 base not matched to a gene. The CDR3 totals 15 residues.

The rearrangement links TRBV4-3 to TRBJ1-1; the match to TRBD1 covers 8 bases. The trim removed 0 bases at V and 6 bases at J, leaving 6 bases unmatched. The CDR3 consists of 15 residues. Germline CDR1 and CDR2: LGHNA and YSLEER. As DNA, the CDR3 is TGCGCCAGCAGCCAAGAATTCCGGACAGGGTCTGAAGCTTTCTTT. Amino acids: CASSQEFRTGSEAFF.

The V call is TRBV19, the J call TRBJ1-2; D gene unclear. Germline lookup yields CDR1 LNHDA and CDR2 SQIVND (reference sequence). This CDR3 has 15 residues. V was clipped by 4 bases and J by 6 bases, with 18 bases between them. The CDR3 protein is CASSTGEGRSHGYTF. The CDR3, as DNA: TGTGCCAGTAGTACCGGGGAAGGGCGATCCCATGGCTACACCTTC.

In this sample, this clone turned up once. The rearrangement joins TRBV6-5 to TRBJ1-6, with 10 bases aligning to TRBD1. Germline lookup yields CDR1 MNHEY and CDR2 SVGAGI. The CDR3 length is 15 residues. V lost 5 bases and J lost 10; bases outside the gene matches: 8. The CDR3 nucleotides are TGTGCCAGCAGTCACCGGGACAGGGGTGGGTCACCCCTCCACTTT. It encodes CASSHRDRGGSPLHF.

The V call is TRBV4-2, the J call TRBJ2-7, with D possibly matching TRBD1 (6 bases). The CDR3 covers 15 residues. Germline V gene data show CDR1 as LGHNA and CDR2 as YNFKEQ. V lost 1 base and J lost 0, with 10 bases in between. In DNA form, the CDR3 reads TGTGCCAGCAGCCAAGTCGGGACACCCTCCTACGAGCAGTACTTC. Protein product: CASSQVGTPSYEQYF.

This clone has more than one count but fewer than ten. This chain uses TRBV4-1 with TRBJ1-1; 9 nucleotides agree with TRBD1. The CDR3 length is 16 residues. CDR1 is MGHRA, CDR2 YSYEKL, per germline. J lost 1 base, V lost 5 bases, and 8 bases had no gene match. The CDR3 here is CASSKGPGQGNTEAFF. CDR3 coding DNA: TGCGCCAGCAGCAAGGGCCCGGGACAGGGGAACACTGAAGCTTTCTTT.

This clone has more than one count but fewer than ten. The rearrangement joins TRBV19 to TRBJ1-4, with 7 bases identical to TRBD1. CDR1 and CDR2 (germline): LNHDA, SQIVND (reference sequence). This CDR3 region has 15 residues. V trimming: 5 bases; J trimming: 4 bases; junction bases outside the gene matches: 7. The CDR3 DNA reads as TGTGCCAGTAGTGTAGGGACAGAGAATAATGAAAAACTGTTTTTT. Translation gives CASSVGTENNEKLFF.